What follows are 6 T cell receptor beta chains derived from one specimen sequenced in a study of blood T cell repertoires in COVID-19. The table came from immunoSEQ multiplex PCR; TCRdb's copy has only in-frame clones and leaves some out. Altogether 200,000 to 250,000 clones are present, around four fifths being singletons, with the ten largest covering about a sixth. Sequenced material: peripheral blood. The receptors come from a woman older than 75 with active or convalescent COVID-19.

The V and J genes are TRBV5-6 and TRBJ1-3; D remains unclear. Germline V lookup: CDR1 SGHDT, CDR2 YYEEEE. V was cut by 2 bases and J by 0 bases, with 6 bases left in between. There are 14 residues in the CDR3. The CDR3 nucleotides are TGTGCCAGCAGCTTATCTAGCTCTGGAAACACCATATATTTT. Its translation: CASSLSSSGNTIYF.

The table lists this clone with a count of one. The chain joins TRBV5-1 to TRBJ2-7; 8 positions agree with TRBD2. V shed 0 bases and J 4 bases; nucleotides not matched to a gene: 9. The length of the CDR3 is 16 residues. The germline V gene has CDR1 SGHRS and CDR2 YFSETQ. The CDR3 is CASSLVASSGGYEQYF. The CDR3 DNA sequence: TGCGCCAGCAGCTTGGTGGCTTCAAGCGGGGGTTACGAGCAGTACTTC.

The rearrangement links TRBV5-1 to TRBJ2-1; D not resolved. Germline CDR1 reads SGHRS; CDR2 reads YFSETQ. The CDR3 runs to 14 residues. V dropped 0 bases and J dropped 5 bases, with 9 bases sitting between them. CDR3 amino acids: CASSLEWQNNEQFF. The CDR3 DNA sequence: TGCGCCAGCAGCTTGGAATGGCAGAACAATGAGCAGTTCTTC.

The chain combines TRBV4-1 with TRBJ2-1; 11 bases line up with TRBD2. After removal of 2 bases from V and 4 bases from J, the junction contained 7 bases not matched to a gene. The CDR3 consists of 17 residues. Per germline, CDR1 MGHRA and CDR2 YSYEKL. CDR3 residues: CASSQPTSGGPYNEQFF. The CDR3 DNA is TGCGCCAGCAGCCAACCAACTAGCGGGGGACCGTACAATGAGCAGTTCTTC.

This clone was seen a few times. This chain links TRBV6-5 with TRBJ1-6, with D unresolved. The CDR3 covers 12 residues. CDR1 and CDR2 (germline): MNHEY, SVGAGI. Between the trimmed V and J ends, which lost 2 bases and 9 bases, there was a span of 5 bases. This CDR3 reads CASSYLFSPLHF. CDR3 sequence (DNA): TGTGCCAGCAGTTACCTCTTTTCACCCCTCCACTTT.

This clone was counted a single time. The chain recombines TRBV5-1 with TRBJ2-1; D is unresolved. The germline CDR1 and CDR2 sequences are SGHRS and YFSETQ. The CDR3 runs 15 residues. V dropped 0 bases and J dropped 5 bases, with 12 bases sitting between them. CDR3 coding DNA: TGCGCCAGCAGCTTGGCTAGTCCTAGGAACAATGAGCAGTTCTTC. This codes for CASSLASPRNNEQFF. The full variable domain, completed using reference TRBV5-1 and TRBJ2-1, is KAGVTQTPRYLIKTRGQQVTLSCSPISGHRSVSWYQQTPGQGLQFLFEYFSETQRNKGNFPGRFSGRQFSNSRSEMNVSTLELGDSALYLCASSLASPRNNEQFFGPGTRLTVL.